This T cell receptor beta chain appears in the sequencing data of a study of blood T cell repertoires in COVID-19. Study-level background: The United States, Italy and Spain were the sources of the acute and convalescent COVID-19 samples. T cells, B-cell-depleted T cells, or PBMCs supplied cDNA or gDNA.

Original processing notes: Estimates of nucleated cell counts were drawn from the amplification of reference gene primers. Using immunoSEQ multiplex PCR, the repertoire was profiled, and TCRdb retains in-frame clones only, with some absent. V and J calls and clone size are given by that table; D and trimming were obtained from the DNA. This sample has 330,000 or so clones, with approximately 89% found just once. Seattle patient enrollment occurred during active infection, with longitudinal follow-up thereafter. The sequencing sample was made of peripheral blood. The sequence was obtained from a woman aged 55 to 70 with COVID-19, enrolled during active disease.

CDR3 DNA: TGTGCCAGTACCCGACAGGCTTATGAAAAACTGTTTTTT. It is translated as CASTRQAYEKLFF. The chain joins TRBV2 to TRBJ1-4; D possibly corresponds to TRBD1 (6 bases). Germline lookup yields CDR1 SNHLY and CDR2 FYNNEI. The CDR3 runs to 13 residues. Trimming left V 9 bases short and J 6 bases short, with 14 bases between.